The T cell receptor beta chain under discussion was sequenced for a study of blood T cell repertoires in COVID-19. Profiling relied on immunoSEQ multiplex PCR, and the TCRdb table lists in-frame clones only, not all of them. Of approximately 200,000 clones in the sample, approximately 86% were seen once. Germline CDR1 is SGHAT and CDR2 is FQNNGV. J gave up 2 bases and V 3 bases, and 3 bases lay outside the gene matches. CDR3 length: 14 amino acids. The receptor was derived from a man aged 30 to 45 with acute or convalescent COVID-19. The sequenced sample was peripheral blood. This chain joins TRBV11-2 and TRBJ2-5, with TRBD1 identical over 7 bases. CDR3 amino acids: CASSFYRGQETQYF. The CDR3 region has the DNA TGTGCCAGCAGCTTTTACAGGGGACAAGAGACCCAGTACTTC.